This T cell receptor beta chain was sequenced in a study of OX40 agonist ivuxolimab in advanced cancers. This table comes from immunoSEQ multiplex PCR, and its TCRdb copy is limited to in-frame clones, with some not included. Of 77,000 or so clones in the sample, approximately 90% were seen once. V was shortened by 2 bases and J by 0 bases, with 11 bases between the two germline ends. The CDR3 runs 16 residues. Germline CDR1 and CDR2: SGDLS and YYNGEE. This TCR was recovered from an adult with an advanced solid tumor such as melanoma, head and neck, liver or kidney cancer. The chain links TRBV9 to TRBJ2-2, with no clear D. This material consisted of CD4+ or CD8+ T cells sorted from blood, taken in a trial of the OX40 agonist ivuxolimab. CDR3 DNA sequence: TGTGCCAGCAGCGTTTTTGGCTTTTCGAACACCGGGGAGCTGTTTTTT. It yields the protein CASSVFGFSNTGELFF.